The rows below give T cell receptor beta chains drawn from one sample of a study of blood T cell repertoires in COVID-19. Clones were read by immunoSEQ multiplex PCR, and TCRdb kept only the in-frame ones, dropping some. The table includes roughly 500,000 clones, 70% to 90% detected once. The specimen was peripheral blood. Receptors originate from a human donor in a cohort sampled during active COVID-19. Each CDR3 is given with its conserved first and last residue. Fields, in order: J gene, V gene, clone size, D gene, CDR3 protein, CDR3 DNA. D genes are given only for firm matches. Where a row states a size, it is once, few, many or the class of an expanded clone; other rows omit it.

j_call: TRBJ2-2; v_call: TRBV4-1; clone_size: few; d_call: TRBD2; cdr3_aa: CASSQELAGGTGELFF; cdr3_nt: TGCGCCAGCAGCCAAGAATTAGCGGGAGGGACCGGGGAGCTGTTTTTT
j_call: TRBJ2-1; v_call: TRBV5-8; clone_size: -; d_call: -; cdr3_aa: CASSFETRSNNEQFF; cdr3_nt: TGTGCCAGCAGCTTCGAAACGCGGTCAAACAATGAGCAGTTCTTC
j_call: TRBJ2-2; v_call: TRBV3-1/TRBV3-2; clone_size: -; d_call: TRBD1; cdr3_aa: CASSQGQGFGELFF; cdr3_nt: TGTGCCAGCAGCCAAGGACAGGGGTTCGGGGAGCTGTTTTTT
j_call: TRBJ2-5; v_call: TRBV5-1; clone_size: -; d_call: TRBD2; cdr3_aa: CASSFAGGVETQYF; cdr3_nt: TGCGCCAGCAGCTTCGCGGGAGGGGTGGAGACCCAGTACTTC
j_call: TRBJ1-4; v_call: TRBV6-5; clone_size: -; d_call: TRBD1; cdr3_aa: CASGTRDRNEKLFF; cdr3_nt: TGTGCCAGCGGGACCCGGGACAGGAACGAAAAACTGTTTTTT
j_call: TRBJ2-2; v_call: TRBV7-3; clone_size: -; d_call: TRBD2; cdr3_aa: CASSRPGTSGTTGELFF; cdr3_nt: TGTGCCAGCAGCCGCCCCGGGACTAGCGGGACCACCGGGGAGCTGTTTTTT
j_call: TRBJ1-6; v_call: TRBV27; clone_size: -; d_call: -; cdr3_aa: CASSAPGLGNSPLHF; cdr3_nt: TGTGCCAGCAGTGCTCCTGGACTGGGTAATTCACCCCTCCACTTT
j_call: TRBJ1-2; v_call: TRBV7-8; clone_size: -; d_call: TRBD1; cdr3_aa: CASSALGDRGLNYGYTF; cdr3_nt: TGTGCCAGCAGCGCTTTAGGGGACAGGGGGCTTAACTATGGCTACACCTTC
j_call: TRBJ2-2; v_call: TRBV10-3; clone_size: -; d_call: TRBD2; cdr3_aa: CAISESGLAGLTNTGELFF; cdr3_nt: TGTGCCATCAGTGAGTCAGGACTAGCGGGCCTTACGAACACCGGGGAGCTGTTTTTT
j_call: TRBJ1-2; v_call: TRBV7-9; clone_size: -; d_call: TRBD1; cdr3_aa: CASSRLGQGRYGYTF; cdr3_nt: TGTGCCAGCAGCCGATTGGGACAGGGCCGCTATGGCTACACCTTC
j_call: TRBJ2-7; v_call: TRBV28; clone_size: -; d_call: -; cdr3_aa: CASSLVGDRGEQYF; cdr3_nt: TGTGCCAGCAGTTTAGTAGGGGACCGGGGGGAGCAGTACTTC
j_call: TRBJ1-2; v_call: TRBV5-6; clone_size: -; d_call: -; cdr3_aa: CASSLEEREGYTF; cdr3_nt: TGTGCCAGCAGCTTAGAAGAGAGGGAAGGCTACACCTTC
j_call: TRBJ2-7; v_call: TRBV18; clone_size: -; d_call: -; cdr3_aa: CASSPPASYEQYF; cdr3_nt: TGTGCCAGCTCACCACCGGCCAGCTACGAGCAGTACTTC
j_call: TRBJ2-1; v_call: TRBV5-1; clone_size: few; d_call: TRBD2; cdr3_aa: CASSSSLTSGEQFF; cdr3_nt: TGCGCCAGCAGCTCCTCATTGACTAGCGGAGAGCAGTTCTTC
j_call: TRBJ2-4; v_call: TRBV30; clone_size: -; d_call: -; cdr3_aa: CAWVEGASLAKNIQYF; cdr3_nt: TGTGCCTGGGTGGAGGGGGCCAGTCTAGCCAAAAACATTCAGTACTTC
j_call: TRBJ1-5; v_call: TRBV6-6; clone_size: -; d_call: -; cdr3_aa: CASSYGLESNQPQHF; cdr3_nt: TGTGCCAGCAGTTACGGTTTAGAAAGCAATCAGCCCCAGCATTTT
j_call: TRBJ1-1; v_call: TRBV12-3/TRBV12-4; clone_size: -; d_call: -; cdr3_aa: CASSFNAKKEAFF; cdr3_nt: TGTGCCAGCAGTTTCAACGCGAAAAAAGAAGCTTTCTTT
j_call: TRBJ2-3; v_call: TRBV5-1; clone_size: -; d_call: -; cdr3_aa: CASSLVQGSEEDTQYF; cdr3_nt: TGCGCCAGCAGCTTGGTACAGGGCAGTGAAGAAGATACGCAGTATTTT
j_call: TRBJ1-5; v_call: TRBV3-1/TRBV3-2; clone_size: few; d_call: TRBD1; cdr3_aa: CASSASGTGGANSNQPQHF; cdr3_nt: TGTGCCAGCAGCGCTTCCGGGACAGGGGGAGCTAATAGCAATCAGCCCCAGCATTTT
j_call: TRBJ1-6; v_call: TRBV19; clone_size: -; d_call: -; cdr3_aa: CATGGQGYSPLHF; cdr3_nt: TGTGCCACCGGGGGGCAGGGATATTCACCCCTCCACTTT
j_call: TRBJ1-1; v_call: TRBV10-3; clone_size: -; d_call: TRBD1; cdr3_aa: CAISLGQGNTEAFF; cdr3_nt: TGTGCCATCAGCCTAGGACAGGGGAACACTGAAGCTTTCTTT
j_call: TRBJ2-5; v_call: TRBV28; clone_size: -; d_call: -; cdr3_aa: CASQYPGLETQYF; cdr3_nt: TGTGCCAGCCAATACCCAGGGTTGGAGACCCAGTACTTC